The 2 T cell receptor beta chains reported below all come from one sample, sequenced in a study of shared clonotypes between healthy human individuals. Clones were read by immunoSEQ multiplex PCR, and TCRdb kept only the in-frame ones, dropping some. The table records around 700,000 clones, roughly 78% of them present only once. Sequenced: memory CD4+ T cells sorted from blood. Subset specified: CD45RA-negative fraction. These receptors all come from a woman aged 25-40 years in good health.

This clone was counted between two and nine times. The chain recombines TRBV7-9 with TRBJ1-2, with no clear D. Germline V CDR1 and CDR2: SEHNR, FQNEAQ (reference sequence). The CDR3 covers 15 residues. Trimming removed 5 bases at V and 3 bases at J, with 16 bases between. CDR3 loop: CASSPWSLEDYGYTF. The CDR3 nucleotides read TGTGCCAGCAGCCCCTGGTCGTTAGAGGACTATGGCTACACCTTC.

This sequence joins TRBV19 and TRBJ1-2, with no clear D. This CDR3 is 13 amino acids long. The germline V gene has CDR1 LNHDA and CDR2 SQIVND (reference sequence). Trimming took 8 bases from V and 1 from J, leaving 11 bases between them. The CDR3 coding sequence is TGTGCCAGTTGTGACGGAGTTAACTATGGCTACACCTTC. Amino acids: CASCDGVNYGYTF.